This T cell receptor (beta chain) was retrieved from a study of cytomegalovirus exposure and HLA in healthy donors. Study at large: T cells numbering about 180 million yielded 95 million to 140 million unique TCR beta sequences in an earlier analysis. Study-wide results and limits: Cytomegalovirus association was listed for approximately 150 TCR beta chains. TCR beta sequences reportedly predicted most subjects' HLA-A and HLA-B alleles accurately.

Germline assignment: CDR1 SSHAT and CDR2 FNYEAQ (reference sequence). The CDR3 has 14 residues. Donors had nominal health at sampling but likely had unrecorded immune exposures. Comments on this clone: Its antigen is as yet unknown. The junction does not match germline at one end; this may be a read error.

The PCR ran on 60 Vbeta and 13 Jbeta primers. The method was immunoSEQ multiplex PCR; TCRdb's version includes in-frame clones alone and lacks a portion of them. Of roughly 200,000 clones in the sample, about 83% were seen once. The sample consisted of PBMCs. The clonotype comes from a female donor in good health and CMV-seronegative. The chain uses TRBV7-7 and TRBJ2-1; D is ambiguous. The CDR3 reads CASSASSSYNEQFF. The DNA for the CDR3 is TGTGCTAGCAGCGCGTCTAGCTCCTACAATGAGCAGTTCTTC.